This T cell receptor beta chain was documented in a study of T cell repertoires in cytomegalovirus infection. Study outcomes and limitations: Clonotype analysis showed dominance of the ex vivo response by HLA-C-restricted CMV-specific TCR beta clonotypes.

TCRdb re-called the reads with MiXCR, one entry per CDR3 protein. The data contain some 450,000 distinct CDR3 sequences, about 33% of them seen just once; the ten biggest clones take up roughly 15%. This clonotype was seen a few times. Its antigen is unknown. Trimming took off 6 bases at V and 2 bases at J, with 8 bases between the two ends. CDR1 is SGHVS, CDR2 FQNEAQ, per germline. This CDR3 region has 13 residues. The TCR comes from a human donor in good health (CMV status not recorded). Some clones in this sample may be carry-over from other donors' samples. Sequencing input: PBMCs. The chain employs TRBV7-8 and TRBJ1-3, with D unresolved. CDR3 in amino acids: CASRPTTGNTIYF. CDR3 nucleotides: TGTGCCAGCAGACCGACAACTGGAAACACCATATATTTT.